The present TCR beta chain was sequenced within a study of blood T cell repertoires in COVID-19. Turning to the study itself: Specimens from acute and convalescent COVID-19 originated in the United States, Italy and Spain. In each case, the material was cDNA or gDNA derived from T cells, B-cell-depleted T cells, or PBMCs.

As processed by the authors: Nucleated cell counts were estimated from reference gene primer amplification. Clones were sequenced by immunoSEQ multiplex PCR, and TCRdb holds only the in-frame ones, with some missing. Clonal size and the V and J genes are those of that table, whereas D and trimming came from the DNA. The table has approximately 100,000 clones, roughly 92% seen once; the top ten hold roughly 5%. This clone was counted a few times. The sequence derives from a man between 65 and 85 years old with acute or convalescent COVID-19. The sequenced sample consisted of peripheral blood.

CDR3 nucleotide sequence: TGTGCCAGCAGTTTTAGACAGGGTAGTCAGGAAAAACTGTTTTTT. This sequence encodes CASSFRQGSQEKLFF. The gene calls are TRBV27 and TRBJ1-4, with 7 bases matching TRBD1. Germline assignment: CDR1 MNHEY and CDR2 SMNVEV (reference sequence). CDR3 size: 15 residues. V lost 3 bases and J lost 8; bases outside the gene matches: 9.